Listed here are 23 T cell receptor beta chains from one sample, sequenced in a study of cytomegalovirus exposure and HLA in healthy donors. Primers: 60 Vbeta forward and 13 Jbeta reverse. The data were produced by immunoSEQ multiplex PCR, yet TCRdb's version contains in-frame clones alone and is incomplete. Counted here are around 130,000 clones, about 84% occurring once; the ten biggest clones make up 1% to 1.5%. The sample consisted of PBMCs. Source of these receptors: a boy aged 5-17 years in good health and CMV-seronegative.

The chain carries TRBV5-1 and TRBJ1-2; 9 bases map to TRBD1. Germline V gene data show CDR1 as SGHRS and CDR2 as YFSETQ. This CDR3 spans 15 amino acids. V lost 0 bases and J lost 4; bases outside the gene matches: 4. CDR3 bases: TGCGCCAGCAGCTTGGAGGGACAGGGCTCCTATGGCTACACCTTC. Residues: CASSLEGQGSYGYTF. Full variable domain (missing parts from reference TRBV5-1 and TRBJ1-2): KAGVTQTPRYLIKTRGQQVTLSCSPISGHRSVSWYQQTPGQGLQFLFEYFSETQRNKGNFPGRFSGRQFSNSRSEMNVSTLELGDSALYLCASSLEGQGSYGYTFGSGTRLTVV.

V is TRBV27 and J is TRBJ1-2; D unresolved. Germline V gene sequence: CDR1 MNHEY, CDR2 SMNVEV (reference sequence). V dropped 6 bases and J dropped 4 bases, with 12 bases sitting between them. The CDR3 runs to 13 residues. CDR3 nucleotides: TGTGCCAGCAGGCCCCTAGGGAGCTATGGCTACACCTTC. Translating it yields CASRPLGSYGYTF.

The genes are TRBV5-3 and TRBJ1-2, with 7 bases matching TRBD1. TRBV5-3 is sorted into the ORF group, with uncertain function. The CDR3 loop spans 19 amino acids. V dropped 5 bases and J dropped 5; count of bases not matched to a gene: 24. CDR3 sequence (DNA): TGTGCCAGAAGGATGTGGGAGTGGGACAGCATCTCCCGGGGTTATGGCTACACCTTC. It encodes CARRMWEWDSISRGYGYTF.

In the case of this clone: An end of the junction does not agree with germline; a read error may underlie this. This chain joins TRBV10-2 and TRBJ1-1; weak D call: TRBD1 (5 bases). The CDR3 runs to 13 residues. CDR1 is WSHSY, CDR2 SAAADI, per germline. In DNA, the CDR3 is TGCGCCAGCAATGAGGACACTTCCTCTGAAGCTTTCTTT. It is translated as CASNEDTSSEAFF.

For the CDR3, the DNA is TGTGCCAGCAGCTTTCCAGGGGGCGCAGATACGCAGTATTTT. It yields the protein CASSFPGGADTQYF. This chain connects TRBV13 to TRBJ2-3; 8 bases map to TRBD1. Germline-derived CDR1 and CDR2 are PRHDT and FYEKMQ (reference sequence). The CDR3 is 14 residues long. V gave up 3 bases and J gave up 4 bases; unmatched junction bases: 3.

The genes are TRBV6-1 and TRBJ2-5; D remains ambiguous. V was shortened by 5 bases and J by 9 bases, with 22 bases between the two germline ends. The CDR3 has 15 residues. CDR1 and CDR2 (germline): MNHNS, SASEGT. The CDR3: CASSPRLYLEMSQYF. CDR3 nucleotide sequence: TGTGCCAGCAGTCCCCGCCTATATTTAGAGATGTCCCAGTACTTC.

The chain is built from TRBV4-3 and TRBJ1-3; D is perhaps TRBD1 (5 bases). The CDR3 loop spans 14 amino acids. Germline CDR1 reads LGHNA; CDR2 reads YSLEER. V was cut by 3 bases and J by 3 bases, with 9 bases left in between. The CDR3 reads CASSQGTDGNTIYF. CDR3 DNA sequence: TGCGCCAGCAGCCAGGGGACTGATGGAAACACCATATATTTT.

The J gene is TRBJ2-7, the V gene TRBV2; TRBD2 is a possible D gene (5 bases). V gave up 5 bases and J gave up 5 bases, with 16 bases separating them. Germline V gene lookup returns CDR1 SNHLY and CDR2 FYNNEI. The CDR3 has 14 amino acids. The CDR3 loop reads CASSKLDSADEQYF. The CDR3 nucleotides are TGTGCCAGCAGTAAACTAGACTCGGCCGACGAGCAGTACTTC.

The chain recombines TRBV10-3 with TRBJ2-5, with D perhaps matching TRBD1 (5 bases). Trimming took off 0 bases at V and 5 bases at J, with 16 bases between the two ends. Germline V gives CDR1 ENHRY, CDR2 SYGVKD. The CDR3 is made up of 16 amino acids. The CDR3 protein is CAISESEDTTRETQYF. The CDR3 DNA reads as TGTGCCATCAGTGAGTCCGAGGACACCACTCGGGAGACCCAGTACTTC.

The chain recombines TRBV2 with TRBJ2-3; 13 bases fit TRBD2. The CDR3 loop spans 14 amino acids. The ends lost 7 bases at V and 6 bases at J; junction bases unmatched: 4. The germline V gene has CDR1 SNHLY and CDR2 FYNNEI. For the CDR3, the DNA is TGTGCCAGCACCGGACTAGCGGGGGACGATACGCAGTATTTT. Residues: CASTGLAGDDTQYF.

The chain carries TRBV27 and TRBJ2-3, with 9 nucleotides matching TRBD2. The CDR3 is 16 amino acids. After removal of 4 bases from V and 2 bases from J, the junction contained 7 bases not matched to a gene. The germline CDR1 and CDR2 sequences are MNHEY and SMNVEV (reference sequence). The CDR3 sequence: CASSSRLAAYTDTQYF. The CDR3 region has the DNA TGTGCCAGCAGTTCTCGACTAGCGGCCTACACAGATACGCAGTATTTT.

This chain joins TRBV5-1 and TRBJ2-3; TRBD2 matches 8 bases. With 7 bases clipped from V and 2 bases from J, the junction kept 9 bases outside the gene matches. This CDR3 has 15 residues. Germline CDR1 reads SGHRS; CDR2 reads YFSETQ. The CDR3, as DNA: TGCGCCAGCGGGATGGGGACTAGTGTCACAGATACGCAGTATTTT. This sequence encodes CASGMGTSVTDTQYF.

The V call is TRBV7-9, the J call TRBJ2-3; 8 bases map to TRBD1. The CDR3 totals 17 residues. Trimming at V came to 4 bases and at J to 0 bases, leaving 9 bases not matched to a gene. Germline CDR1 SEHNR, CDR2 FQNEAQ (reference sequence). This chain's CDR3 is CASSSGTGPTSTDTQYF. Written as DNA, the CDR3 is TGTGCCAGCAGCTCCGGGACAGGTCCTACTAGCACAGATACGCAGTATTTT.

The genes are TRBV21-1 and TRBJ1-1; the table's TRBD1 call for D was not verified on the DNA. TRBV21-1 is recorded as a pseudogene. This CDR3 region has 14 residues. The CDR3 reads CASTLLRQDTEAFF. For the CDR3, the DNA is TGTGCCAGCACCCTACTTAGACAAGACACTGAAGCTTTCTTT.

This chain links TRBV2 with TRBJ1-1; maybe TRBD1 (5 bases). The CDR3 totals 13 residues. V lost 7 bases and J lost 6, with 15 bases in between. Germline V CDR1 and CDR2: SNHLY, FYNNEI. The chain's CDR3 is CASTPSRDSEAFF. CDR3 nucleotide sequence: TGTGCCAGCACTCCCAGCAGGGACTCTGAAGCTTTCTTT.

This chain joins TRBV2 and TRBJ1-2; a weak D match, TRBD1 (5 bases). The CDR3 consists of 14 residues. V gave up 3 bases and J gave up 0 bases, with 8 bases separating them. The germline V gene has CDR1 SNHLY and CDR2 FYNNEI. The CDR3 nucleotides are TGTGCCAGCAGTGATGGCAGGGCTAACTATGGCTACACCTTC. It is translated as CASSDGRANYGYTF.

This clone is a singleton in its sample. The V gene is TRBV18, the J gene TRBJ1-5; 9 bases agree with TRBD1. Per germline, CDR1 KGHSH and CDR2 LQKENI. This CDR3 region has 15 residues. V lost 3 bases and J lost 7; bases outside the gene matches: 7. CDR3 coding DNA: TGTGCCAGCTCACCGGGACAGGGAGGTTTGCAGCCCCAGCATTTT. This translates into CASSPGQGGLQPQHF. Complete variable domain (other parts from reference TRBV18 and TRBJ1-5): NAGVMQNPRHLVRRRGQEARLRCSPMKGHSHVYWYRQLPEEGLKFMVYLQKENIIDESGMPKERFSAEFPKEGPSILRIQQVVRGDSAAYFCASSPGQGGLQPQHFGDGTRLSIL.

Only a few counts were recorded for this clone. The chain combines TRBV6-5 with TRBJ1-1, with 7 bases matching TRBD1. Germline assignment: CDR1 MNHEY and CDR2 SVGAGI. V trimming: 4 bases; J trimming: 5 bases; junction bases outside the gene matches: 7. The CDR3 totals 14 residues. CDR3 region: CASSSETGSTEAFF. CDR3 in DNA: TGTGCCAGCAGTTCCGAGACAGGGTCGACTGAAGCTTTCTTT.

V usage is TRBV7-9 and J usage is TRBJ1-1; D not certain. The CDR3 totals 13 residues. Germline V CDR1 and CDR2: SEHNR, FQNEAQ (reference sequence). Trimming took 0 bases from V and 3 from J, leaving 5 bases between them. The CDR3: CASSLAAYTEAFF. The CDR3 DNA reads as TGTGCCAGCAGCTTAGCGGCTTACACTGAAGCTTTCTTT. The entire variable domain, with the rest obtained from reference TRBV7-9 and TRBJ1-1, is as follows: DTGVSQNPRHKITKRGQNVTFRCDPISEHNRLYWYRQTLGQGPEFLTYFQNEAQLEKSRLLSDRFSAERPKGSFSTLEIQRTEQGDSAMYLCASSLAAYTEAFFGQGTRLTVV.

This clone appeared once. The chain is built from TRBV19 and TRBJ1-5; maybe TRBD1 (6 bases). This CDR3 contains 17 residues. The germline gives CDR1 LNHDA, CDR2 SQIVND (reference sequence). Trimming took off 4 bases at V and 2 bases at J, with 18 bases between the two ends. CDR3 in amino acids: CASSTQGGGGGNQPQHF. In nucleotides, the CDR3 is TGTGCCAGTAGTACACAGGGAGGGGGAGGTGGCAATCAGCCCCAGCATTTT.

This chain uses TRBV5-4 with TRBJ2-7, with 12 bases matching TRBD2. There are 15 residues in the CDR3. V shed 4 bases, J shed 3 bases, and the junction held 5 bases outside the gene matches. The germline CDR1 and CDR2 sequences are SGHNT and YYREEE (reference sequence). The CDR3 DNA follows: TGTGCCAGCAGCGGAGGACTAGCGGGGAGCTACGAGCAGTACTTC. Translation gives CASSGGLAGSYEQYF. Full variable domain (outside the CDR3, taken from reference TRBV5-4 and TRBJ2-7): ETGVTQSPTHLIKTRGQQVTLRCSSQSGHNTVSWYQQALGQGPQFIFQYYREEENGRGNFPPRFSGLQFPNYSSELNVNALELDDSALYLCASSGGLAGSYEQYFGPGTRLTVT.

In DNA, the CDR3 is TGTGCCAGCAGTGCTGGGGGAGGGCCGGGTGAGCAGTTCTTC. Amino acids: CASSAGGGPGEQFF. The V gene is TRBV6-1, the J gene TRBJ2-1, with TRBD2 identical over 7 bases. The CDR3 consists of 14 residues. The V gene's germline CDR1 is MNHNS and CDR2 SASEGT. With 4 bases clipped from V and 9 bases from J, the junction kept 9 bases outside the gene matches.

The chain is built from TRBV7-2 and TRBJ1-3; 7 bases match TRBD1. The germline V gene encodes CDR1 SGHTA and CDR2 FQGNSA. V was pared by 5 bases and J by 0 bases, with 7 bases of the junction left unmatched. The CDR3 extends over 16 amino acids. In nucleotides, the CDR3 is TGTGCCAGCAGCGTTGGGACAGCTACCTCTGGAAACACCATATATTTT. As protein: CASSVGTATSGNTIYF.